This paragraph covers one T cell receptor (beta chain) sequence. Its antigen remains unidentified. These data are taken from a study of cytomegalovirus exposure and HLA in healthy donors. The CDR3 has 15 residues. V was shortened by 4 bases and J by 1 base, with 13 bases between the two germline ends. CDR1 and CDR2 (germline): LNHNV, YYDKDF (reference sequence). Primers for the PCR totalled 60 Vbeta and 13 Jbeta. Profiled with immunoSEQ multiplex PCR; TCRdb holds only in-frame clones, not every one. The table records about 160,000 clones, approximately 78% of them present only once. Whole-study results and caveats: The authors reported that TCR beta sequences could predict HLA-A and HLA-B alleles. These predictions were accurate for most subjects in the first cohort.

Source material: PBMCs. The V gene is TRBV15, the J gene TRBJ2-5; TRBD2 is a possible D gene (7 bases). The source is a woman in her late teens or twenties in good health and CMV-seronegative. DNA of the CDR3: TGTGCCACCAGCACTAGGGGGGGCGGCCAAGAGACCCAGTACTTC. Protein sequence: CATSTRGGGQETQYF.